This T cell receptor beta chain was captured in a study of PD-1 blockade in mismatch repair-deficient tumors. Sequencing was performed with immunoSEQ multiplex PCR; in TCRdb, only in-frame clones are kept and a portion is missing. This sample carries 100,000 to 150,000 clones, about 85% of them seen once, and the ten largest clones take roughly 13%. This clone is a singleton in its sample. Germline loops: CDR1 MNHEY, CDR2 SVGAGI. Trimming cost V 6 bases and J 5 bases, with 13 bases left between them. The CDR3 length is 14 residues. TCR sequencing covered a few patients who responded to pembrolizumab. The TCR sequence derives from an adult with mismatch repair-deficient cancer. The V call is TRBV6-5, the J call TRBJ2-2, with a tentative D call TRBD1 (6 bases). This specimen consisted of peripheral blood, obtained 44 weeks after starting pembrolizumab. In nucleotides, the CDR3 is TGTGCCAGCAGCCGACAGGAATTGACCGGGGAGCTGTTTTTT. The encoded protein is CASSRQELTGELFF.